This T cell receptor (beta chain) is drawn from a study of PD-1 blockade in mismatch repair-deficient tumors (dated by TCRdb to 2015 to 2018). Describing the broader study: Between late 2013 and September 2016, the trial enrolled about 93 consecutive patients with approximately eleven mismatch repair-deficient cancer types, every one of whom had been previously treated and was progressing. Tumor-associated T cell clones in the peripheral blood of patients responding to PD-1 blockade were tracked using deep sequencing of TCR CDR3 regions. Broad study findings and their caveats: Tumor-resident clones, often undetectable in blood before treatment, expanded rapidly after pembrolizumab and then contracted, generally before radiologic responses.

For each enrolled patient, mismatch repair deficiency was established using either polymerase chain reaction or immunohistochemistry. TCR sequencing was carried out for three patients who responded to pembrolizumab therapy. Pembrolizumab PD-1 blockade was prospectively tested in advanced mismatch repair-deficient cancers, regardless of tissue of origin, in the phase II trial. Peripheral blood T cell samples were serially collected before and at multiple times after PD-1 blockade was started. Blood sampling times were reported as weeks after the first pembrolizumab dose. This clone was counted a single time. Its binding antigen is unknown. Base qualities are not at hand, and no much larger clone is one base apart. Libraries were prepared through the immunoSEQ multiplex PCR assay. TCRdb took this table from immuneACCESS and kept in-frame rearrangements with V and J called. Such tables lack part of the clones; where checked against another copy, unresolved V genes explain under half of the gap, and the rest is unexplained. Recorded for this sample are approximately 79,000 clones; 80% to 90% of them occurred a single time. Less than 6.5% of the sample comes from the top ten.

The sequenced sample was peripheral blood, obtained 44 weeks after starting pembrolizumab. This receptor was obtained from an adult with mismatch repair-deficient cancer.

The CDR3 reads as follows: CASSFLTGFNEQFF. The base sequence is TGTGCCAGCAGTTTCCTGACTGGCTTCAATGAGCAGTTCTTC. The sequence links TRBV6-5 to TRBJ2-1, with the D gene call left open. The germline V gene specifies MNHEY as CDR1 and SVGAGI as CDR2. V loses 4 bases of germline sequence and J loses 6 bases, and the interval between the two ends is 13 bases. The CDR3 starts with the cysteine, ends with the phenylalanine, and has 14 residues. Only CDR3 DNA is held: 42 bases, read in frame from base 1.